Presented here are 18 T cell receptor beta chains from one specimen sequenced in a study of blood T cell repertoires in COVID-19. TCRdb keeps only in-frame clones here, not all; method: immunoSEQ multiplex PCR. The table lists more than 250,000 clones, 70% to 90% of them singletons. The specimen sequenced was peripheral blood. These receptors were taken from a woman aged 30 to 39 with COVID-19, enrolled during active disease.

This clone was detected ten times or more. This chain connects TRBV15 to TRBJ2-3; tentatively, D is TRBD2 (5 bases). Germline loops: CDR1 LNHNV, CDR2 YYDKDF (reference sequence). The CDR3 has 17 amino acids. The germline V and J ends were trimmed by 4 bases and 0 bases, with 17 bases remaining between them. The CDR3 coding sequence is TGTGCCACCAGCACCCCCTTTGGACTGTCTAGCACAGATACGCAGTATTTT. It yields the protein CATSTPFGLSSTDTQYF.

The chain has TRBV6-5 and TRBJ1-2, with 11 bases matching TRBD1. J was trimmed by 8 bases and V by 5 bases; bases with no gene match: 7. Germline V gene sequence: CDR1 MNHEY, CDR2 SVGAGI. CDR3 length: 14 residues. The chain's CDR3 is CASSRGQGVSGYTF. The CDR3 DNA reads as TGTGCCAGCAGTAGGGGACAGGGGGTTAGCGGCTACACCTTC.

J is TRBJ2-3 and V is TRBV5-1; D is unclear. Germline V gene lookup returns CDR1 SGHRS and CDR2 YFSETQ. The CDR3 loop spans 14 amino acids. With 0 bases removed from V and 4 bases from J, the gap between germline ends came to 9 bases. This chain's CDR3 is CASSLGQDPDTQYF. The CDR3 DNA reads as TGCGCCAGCAGCTTGGGGCAGGATCCAGATACGCAGTATTTT.

The CDR3 reads CASSLRTGNSPLHF. The CDR3 DNA follows: TGTGCCAGCAGCCTACGGACAGGGAATTCACCCCTCCACTTT. This sequence joins TRBV6-6 and TRBJ1-6; 8 bases map to TRBD1. Trimming took 6 bases from V and 7 from J; bases not matched to a gene: 5. Germline V lookup: CDR1 MNHNY, CDR2 SVGAGI (reference sequence). There are 14 residues in the CDR3.

V is TRBV7-8 and J is TRBJ2-2; a weak D match, TRBD1 (5 bases). The V gene lost 6 bases and the J gene lost 6 bases, with 14 bases spanning the gap. This CDR3 contains 14 residues. Germline values: CDR1 SGHVS, CDR2 FQNEAQ. DNA for the CDR3: TGTGCCAGCAGAATAGGAAGGACACCCGGGGAGCTGTTTTTT. Its protein product is CASRIGRTPGELFF.

The CDR3 DNA reads TGTGCCATCAGTCAGGGAACTGGGGCCAACGTCCTGACTTTC. It yields the protein CAISQGTGANVLTF. V usage is TRBV10-3 and J usage is TRBJ2-6, with D tentatively TRBD1 (5 bases). In germline, CDR1 is ENHRY, CDR2 SYGVKD. CDR3 size: 14 residues. V was cut by 5 bases and J by 2 bases, with 7 bases left in between.

The rearrangement links TRBV7-9 to TRBJ1-1; 8 bases are a match to TRBD1. Unmatched junction bases numbered 10, after V lost 9 bases and J lost 10 bases. The CDR3 has 12 amino acids. In germline, CDR1 is SEHNR, CDR2 FQNEAQ (reference sequence). CDR3 residues: CASTSRGQRAFF. CDR3 nucleotide sequence: TGTGCCAGTACGAGCAGGGGGCAAAGAGCTTTCTTT.

J is TRBJ1-1 and V is TRBV7-9, with 8 bases matching TRBD1. The CDR3 has 14 amino acids. Germline V CDR1 and CDR2: SEHNR, FQNEAQ (reference sequence). With V trimmed by 4 bases and J by 3 bases, 4 bases remained unmatched. CDR3 coding DNA: TGTGCCAGCAGCTCGGGACAGGAGCACACTGAAGCTTTCTTT. As protein: CASSSGQEHTEAFF. The complete variable domain, with remaining parts taken from reference TRBV7-9 and TRBJ1-1, reads DTGVSQNPRHKITKRGQNVTFRCDPISEHNRLYWYRQTLGQGPEFLTYFQNEAQLEKSRLLSDRFSAERPKGSFSTLEIQRTEQGDSAMYLCASSSGQEHTEAFFGQGTRLTVV.

J is TRBJ1-2 and V is TRBV30, with 9 bases that match TRBD1. This CDR3 has 18 residues. V shed 4 bases, J shed 5 bases, and the junction held 20 bases outside the gene matches. From germline, CDR1 is GTSNPN and CDR2 SVGIG (reference sequence). CDR3 in DNA: TGTGCCTGGAACTGGGCCGGTGGGACAGGGCCCCAAAAGTATGGCTACACCTTC. This sequence encodes CAWNWAGGTGPQKYGYTF.

This clone was observed once. The chain uses TRBV4-2 and TRBJ1-2; the D gene is possibly TRBD1 (5 bases). The V and J ends lost 4 bases and 10 bases respectively, with 13 bases between them. CDR1 and CDR2 from the germline V gene are LGHNA and YNFKEQ. This CDR3 region has 12 residues. DNA of the CDR3: TGTGCCAGCAGCCCTGGGGCCCAACTCTACACCTTC. This translates into CASSPGAQLYTF.

V usage is TRBV14 and J usage is TRBJ2-1, with TRBD1 matching 7 bases. The CDR3 consists of 17 residues. V dropped 3 bases and J dropped 4; count of bases not matched to a gene: 12. The germline V gene has CDR1 SGHDN and CDR2 FVKESK. The DNA of the CDR3 is TGTGCCAGCAGCCATCGAGCAACAGGGGTCGGATACAATGAGCAGTTCTTC. Protein product: CASSHRATGVGYNEQFF.

The V and J genes are TRBV3-1 (or the pseudogene TRBV3-2) and TRBJ2-5; TRBD1 matches 9 bases. V was pared by 10 bases and J by 4 bases, with 10 bases of the junction left unmatched. This CDR3 comprises 14 residues. The V gene's germline CDR1 is LGHDT and CDR2 YNNKEL (reference sequence). CDR3 residues: CATHSTDRGETQYF. In nucleotides, the CDR3 is TGTGCCACCCATTCCACGGACAGGGGAGAGACCCAGTACTTC.

The chain has TRBV5-6 and TRBJ1-1; no clear D gene. The CDR3 runs to 14 residues. Germline CDR1 SGHDT, CDR2 YYEEEE. Trimming took off 0 bases at V and 5 bases at J, with 11 bases between the two ends. The CDR3 loop reads CASSLGTAITEAFF. CDR3 in DNA: TGTGCCAGCAGCTTGGGGACTGCGATTACTGAAGCTTTCTTT.

The chain links TRBV7-9 to TRBJ1-1; 10 bases fit TRBD1. Germline CDR1 SEHNR, CDR2 FQNEAQ (reference sequence). V gave up 5 bases and J gave up 1 base; unmatched junction bases: 10. CDR3 length: 17 residues. CDR3 region: CASSRDPGQGPNTEAFF. The CDR3 nucleotides read TGTGCCAGCAGCCGAGACCCGGGACAGGGGCCGAACACTGAAGCTTTCTTT.

This clone was seen only a few times. In nucleotides, the CDR3 is TGTGCCAGCTCACCACCGGGCAGTTATGAAAAACTGTTTTTT. It yields the protein CASSPPGSYEKLFF. V gene TRBV18 combines with J gene TRBJ1-4; D unclear. The V end was cut by 0 bases, the J end by 6 bases, with 8 bases between. The CDR3 is 14 residues long. CDR1 is KGHSH and CDR2 is LQKENI in the germline V gene. The full variable domain, with the rest looked up from reference TRBV18 and TRBJ1-4, is NAGVMQNPRHLVRRRGQEARLRCSPMKGHSHVYWYRQLPEEGLKFMVYLQKENIIDESGMPKERFSAEFPKEGPSILRIQQVVRGDSAAYFCASSPPGSYEKLFFGSGTQLSVL.

J is TRBJ1-2 and V is TRBV4-1; D gene ambiguous. V dropped 4 bases and J dropped 7 bases, with 25 bases sitting between them. The CDR3 loop spans 17 amino acids. Germline V gives CDR1 MGHRA, CDR2 YSYEKL. CDR3 coding DNA: TGCGCCAGCAGCCCTGCCCTTCCGGGATTGGCCCAACCTGGCTACACCTTC. Protein product: CASSPALPGLAQPGYTF.

V is TRBV18 and J is TRBJ1-2; TRBD1 matches at 9 bases. V lost 6 bases, J lost 0 bases, and 8 bases stayed unmatched. Germline V lookup: CDR1 KGHSH, CDR2 LQKENI. The CDR3 spans 16 residues. The CDR3 here is CASSERTGATNYGYTF. In DNA, the CDR3 is TGTGCCAGCTCGGAAAGGACAGGGGCGACTAACTATGGCTACACCTTC.

The V gene is TRBV5-1, the J gene TRBJ1-2; TRBD1 matches 7 bases. Germline V gene sequence: CDR1 SGHRS, CDR2 YFSETQ. CDR3 size: 12 residues. Trimming took 4 bases from V and 5 from J; bases not matched to a gene: 2. The DNA of the CDR3 is TGCGCCAGCAGCCTGGGACAGTATGGCTACACCTTC. Translating it yields CASSLGQYGYTF.